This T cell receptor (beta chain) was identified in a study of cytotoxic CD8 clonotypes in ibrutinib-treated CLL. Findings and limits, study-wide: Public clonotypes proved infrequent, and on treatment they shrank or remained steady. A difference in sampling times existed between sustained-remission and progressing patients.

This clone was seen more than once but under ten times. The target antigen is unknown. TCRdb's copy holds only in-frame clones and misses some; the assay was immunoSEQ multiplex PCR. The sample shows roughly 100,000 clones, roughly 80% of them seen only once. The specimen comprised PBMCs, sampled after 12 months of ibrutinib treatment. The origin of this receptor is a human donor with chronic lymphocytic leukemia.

The CDR3 sequence: CASSFRAGAPLHF. The CDR3 nucleotides are TGTGCCAGCAGCTTTAGGGCCGGCGCACCCCTCCACTTT. This chain joins TRBV7-2 and TRBJ1-6; no clear D. CDR1 and CDR2 (germline): SGHTA, FQGNSA. The germline V and J ends were trimmed by 3 bases and 11 bases, with 11 bases remaining between them. This CDR3 region has 13 residues.